The rows below give T cell receptor beta chains drawn from one sample of a study of blood T cell repertoires in COVID-19. Libraries were prepared by immunoSEQ multiplex PCR; TCRdb keeps only in-frame clonotypes and omits some of them. Counted here are around 45,000 clones, under 85% occurring once; the ten biggest clones make up approximately 7.6%. The specimen was peripheral blood. The source of these receptors is an elderly man in a cohort sampled during active COVID-19. Each CDR3 is given without its conserved first and last residue. Each record gives: J gene, V gene, CDR3 protein.

TRBJ1-2	TRBV29-1	SVDGGRRSNYGYT
TRBJ2-7	TRBV3-1/TRBV3-2	ASSQGGTSGRAYEQY
TRBJ1-5	TRBV6-1	ASSELGQVYQPQH
TRBJ1-2	TRBV3-1/TRBV3-2	ASSTSTGYGYT
TRBJ2-1	TRBV18	ASSLSQTTNYNEQF
TRBJ2-3	TRBV11-2	ASSLLAGAGTDTQY
TRBJ1-2	TRBV5-4	ASSSPRQGSYGYT
TRBJ2-2	TRBV10-3	AISGGSGTGELF
TRBJ1-6	TRBV27	ASSPRPTWPISPLH
TRBJ2-2	TRBV28	ASSIATGGIGELF
TRBJ2-7	TRBV7-2	ASSLGQSGKHYEQY
TRBJ2-2	TRBV7-6	ASSLELPQGPGELF
TRBJ1-5	TRBV4-1	ASSQEIDRGTQPQH
TRBJ2-2	TRBV5-1	ASSLQGPPNTGELF
TRBJ1-2	TRBV23-1	AGHFYGYT
TRBJ2-1	TRBV4-1	ASSPLSGIYNEQF
TRBJ1-2	TRBV28	ASSSQRDYNYGYT
TRBJ2-1	TRBV9	ASSGTSGRPSSYNEQF
TRBJ1-2	TRBV30	AWSQLTNYGYT
TRBJ1-2	TRBV2	ASRGDRSGYGYT
TRBJ1-2	TRBV3-1/TRBV3-2	ASSQDRGDGYT
TRBJ2-1	TRBV30	AWSPGAGGDEQF
TRBJ1-1	TRBV21-1	ASSKVRRETAANTEAF
TRBJ1-2	TRBV5-6	ASSFSREGGYT
TRBJ2-7	TRBV15	ATSRLGQSSYEQY
TRBJ1-4	TRBV30	AWSPKPGQANEKLF
TRBJ2-3	TRBV6-2/TRBV6-3	ASSYRRGTSGRAVTDTQY
TRBJ2-2	TRBV19	ASKLIGTKNTGELF
TRBJ1-3	TRBV3-1/TRBV3-2	ASSTRGAGNTIY
TRBJ2-5	TRBV6-6	ASRQNTGGGETQY
TRBJ1-1	TRBV6-6	ASRLQLNTEAF
TRBJ1-5	TRBV6-2/TRBV6-3	ASSYGQSLNQPQH
TRBJ2-1	TRBV7-2	ASSLVWTSVYNEQF
TRBJ1-2	TRBV5-3	ARSRNYGYT
TRBJ1-4	TRBV7-9	ASSLQPGGNEKLF
TRBJ2-2	TRBV21-1	ASSNGGNSGQGWTGELF